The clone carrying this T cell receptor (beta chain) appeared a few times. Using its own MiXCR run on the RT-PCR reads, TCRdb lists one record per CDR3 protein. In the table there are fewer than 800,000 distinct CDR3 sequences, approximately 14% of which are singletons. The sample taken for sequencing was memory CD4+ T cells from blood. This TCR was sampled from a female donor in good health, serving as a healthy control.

The DNA of the CDR3 is TGTGCCAGCAGTTCCACGGACGGCTCGGGGCAGCCCCAGCATTTT. Translated: CASSSTDGSGQPQHF. This rearrangement joins TRBV28 to TRBJ1-5, with D unclear. V was trimmed by 4 bases and J by 7 bases, leaving 17 bases between them. Looked up from germline, CDR1 is MDHEN and CDR2 is SYDVKM. This CDR3 region has 15 residues.